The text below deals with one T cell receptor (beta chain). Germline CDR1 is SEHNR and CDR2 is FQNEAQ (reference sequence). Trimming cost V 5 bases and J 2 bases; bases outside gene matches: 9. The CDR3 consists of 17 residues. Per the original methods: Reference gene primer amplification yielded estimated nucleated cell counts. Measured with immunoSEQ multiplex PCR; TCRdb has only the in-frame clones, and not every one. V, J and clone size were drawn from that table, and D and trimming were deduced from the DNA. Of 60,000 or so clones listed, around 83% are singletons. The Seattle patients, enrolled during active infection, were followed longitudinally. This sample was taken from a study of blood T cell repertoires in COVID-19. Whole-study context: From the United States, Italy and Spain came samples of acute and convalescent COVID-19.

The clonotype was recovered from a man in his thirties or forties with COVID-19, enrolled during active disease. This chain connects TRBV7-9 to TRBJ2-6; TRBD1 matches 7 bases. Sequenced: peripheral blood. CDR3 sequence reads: CASSRSTGAPGANVLTF. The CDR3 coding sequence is TGTGCCAGCAGCCGTAGTACAGGGGCCCCTGGGGCCAACGTCCTGACTTTC.